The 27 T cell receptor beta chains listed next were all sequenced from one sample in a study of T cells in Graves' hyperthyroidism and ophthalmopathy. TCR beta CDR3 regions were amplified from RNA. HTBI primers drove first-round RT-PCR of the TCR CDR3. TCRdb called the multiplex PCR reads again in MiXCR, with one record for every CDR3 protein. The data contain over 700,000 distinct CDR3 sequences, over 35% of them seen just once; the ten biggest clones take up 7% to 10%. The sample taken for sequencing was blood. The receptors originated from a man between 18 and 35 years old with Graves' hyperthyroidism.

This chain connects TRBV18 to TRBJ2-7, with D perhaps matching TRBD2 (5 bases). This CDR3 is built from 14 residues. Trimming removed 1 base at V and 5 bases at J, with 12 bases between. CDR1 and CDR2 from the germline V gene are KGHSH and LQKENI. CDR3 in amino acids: CASSPRTGYHEQYF. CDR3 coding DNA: TGTGCCAGCTCACCACGGACGGGATACCACGAGCAGTACTTC.

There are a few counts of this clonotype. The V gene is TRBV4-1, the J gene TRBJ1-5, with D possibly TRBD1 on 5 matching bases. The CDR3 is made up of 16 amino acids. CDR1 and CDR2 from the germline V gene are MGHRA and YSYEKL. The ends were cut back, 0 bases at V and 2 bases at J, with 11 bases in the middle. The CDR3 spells CASSQDHGARNQPQHF. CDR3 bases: TGCGCCAGCAGCCAAGATCACGGGGCGCGCAATCAGCCCCAGCATTTT.

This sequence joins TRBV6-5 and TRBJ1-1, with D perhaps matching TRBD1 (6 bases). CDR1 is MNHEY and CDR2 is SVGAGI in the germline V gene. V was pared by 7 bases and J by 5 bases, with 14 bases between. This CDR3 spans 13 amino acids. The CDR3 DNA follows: TGTGCCAGCAACAGGACAGATAGTACTGAAGCTTTCTTT. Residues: CASNRTDSTEAFF.

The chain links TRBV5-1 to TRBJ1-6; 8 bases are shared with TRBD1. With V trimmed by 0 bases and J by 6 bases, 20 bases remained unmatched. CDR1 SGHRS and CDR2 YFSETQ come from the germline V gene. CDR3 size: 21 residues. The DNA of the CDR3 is TGCGCCAGCAGCTTGGGGGGGCCCCGGCAGGGGGCTTATCTATTTAATTCACCCCTCCACTTT. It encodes CASSLGGPRQGAYLFNSPLHF.

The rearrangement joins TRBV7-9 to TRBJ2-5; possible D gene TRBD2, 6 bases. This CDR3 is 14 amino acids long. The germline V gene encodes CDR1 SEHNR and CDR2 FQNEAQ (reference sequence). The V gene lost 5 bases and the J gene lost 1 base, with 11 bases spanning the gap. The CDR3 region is CASSRGVPQETQYF. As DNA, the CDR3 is TGTGCCAGCAGCCGCGGGGTTCCCCAAGAGACCCAGTACTTC.

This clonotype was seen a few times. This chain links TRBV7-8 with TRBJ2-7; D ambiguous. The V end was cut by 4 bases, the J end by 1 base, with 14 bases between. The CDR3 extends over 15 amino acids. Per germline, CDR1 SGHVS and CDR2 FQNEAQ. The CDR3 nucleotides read TGTGCCAGCAGCTACCCAGGATCCTTATCCTACGAGCAGTACTTC. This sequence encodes CASSYPGSLSYEQYF. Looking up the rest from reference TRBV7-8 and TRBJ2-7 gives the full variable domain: GAGVSQSPRYKVAKRGQDVALRCDPISGHVSLFWYQQALGQGPEFLTYFQNEAQLDKSGLPSDRFFAERPEGSVSTLKIQRTQQEDSAVYLCASSYPGSLSYEQYFGPGTRLTVT.

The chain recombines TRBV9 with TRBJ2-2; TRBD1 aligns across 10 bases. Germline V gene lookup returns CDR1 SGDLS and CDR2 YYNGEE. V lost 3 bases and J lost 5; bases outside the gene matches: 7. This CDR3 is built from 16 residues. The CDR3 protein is CASSERQGALTGELFF. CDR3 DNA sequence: TGTGCCAGCAGCGAAAGACAGGGGGCGCTGACCGGGGAGCTGTTTTTT.

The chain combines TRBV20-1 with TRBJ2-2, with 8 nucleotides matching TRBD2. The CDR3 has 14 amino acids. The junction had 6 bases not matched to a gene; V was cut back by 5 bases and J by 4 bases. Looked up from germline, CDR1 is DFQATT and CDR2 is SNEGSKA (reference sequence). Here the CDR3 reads CSAPRGGSTGELFF. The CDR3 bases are TGCAGTGCTCCACGGGGGGGCAGCACCGGGGAGCTGTTTTTT.

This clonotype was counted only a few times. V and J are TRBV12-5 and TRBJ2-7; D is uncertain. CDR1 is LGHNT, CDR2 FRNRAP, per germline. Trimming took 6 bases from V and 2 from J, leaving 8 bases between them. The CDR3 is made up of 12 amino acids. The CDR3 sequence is CASGLETYEQYF. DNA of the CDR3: TGTGCTAGTGGCCTCGAGACCTACGAGCAGTACTTC.

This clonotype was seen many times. The CDR3 nucleotides read TGCGCCAGCAGCCCGAGACAGGGGGACGCCTATGGCTACACCTTC. It specifies CASSPRQGDAYGYTF. The chain joins TRBV5-1 to TRBJ1-2; 9 bases are a match to TRBD1. This CDR3 spans 15 amino acids. The germline CDR1 and CDR2 sequences are SGHRS and YFSETQ. J gave up 4 bases and V 4 bases, and 8 bases lay outside the gene matches.

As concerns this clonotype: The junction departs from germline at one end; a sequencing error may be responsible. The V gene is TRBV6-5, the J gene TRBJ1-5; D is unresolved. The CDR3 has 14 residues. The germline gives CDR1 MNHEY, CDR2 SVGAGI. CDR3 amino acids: CVSSEEEGWQPQHF. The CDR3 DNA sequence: TGTGTCAGCAGTGAAGAGGAGGGATGGCAGCCCCAGCATTTT.

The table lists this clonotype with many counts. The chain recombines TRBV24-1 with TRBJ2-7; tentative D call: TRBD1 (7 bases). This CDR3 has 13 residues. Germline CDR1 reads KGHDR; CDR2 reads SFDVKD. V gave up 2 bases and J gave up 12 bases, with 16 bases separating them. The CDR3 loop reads CATSDSRAGQRYF. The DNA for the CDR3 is TGTGCCACCAGTGATTCTCGCGCGGGACAGCGGTACTTC.

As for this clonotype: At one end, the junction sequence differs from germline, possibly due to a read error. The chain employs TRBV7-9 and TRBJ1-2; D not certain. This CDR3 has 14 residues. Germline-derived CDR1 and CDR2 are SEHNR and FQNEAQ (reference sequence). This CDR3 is CASSHSGSDHELYF. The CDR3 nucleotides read TGCGCCAGCAGCCATAGCGGGAGTGACCACGAGCTGTACTTC.

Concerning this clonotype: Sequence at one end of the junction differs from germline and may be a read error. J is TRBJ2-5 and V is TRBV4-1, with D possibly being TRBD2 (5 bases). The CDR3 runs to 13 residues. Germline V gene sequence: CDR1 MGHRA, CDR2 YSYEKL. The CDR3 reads CASSQGGSETQYF. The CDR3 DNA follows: TGTGCCAGCAGCCAAGGAGGTTCAGAGACCCAGTACTTC.

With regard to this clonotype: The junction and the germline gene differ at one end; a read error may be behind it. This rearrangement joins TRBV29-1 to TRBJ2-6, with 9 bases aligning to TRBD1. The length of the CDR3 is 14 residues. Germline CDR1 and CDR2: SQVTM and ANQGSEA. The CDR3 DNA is TGCAGCGCCTCGAAGGAACAGGGGGCCAACACTGAAGCTTTC. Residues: CSASKEQGANTEAF.

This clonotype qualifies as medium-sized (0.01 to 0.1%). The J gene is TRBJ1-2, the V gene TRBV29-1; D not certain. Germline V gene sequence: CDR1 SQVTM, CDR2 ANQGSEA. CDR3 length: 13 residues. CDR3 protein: CSDMQDGYYGYTF. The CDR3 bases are TGCAGTGACATGCAGGACGGCTACTATGGCTACACCTTC.

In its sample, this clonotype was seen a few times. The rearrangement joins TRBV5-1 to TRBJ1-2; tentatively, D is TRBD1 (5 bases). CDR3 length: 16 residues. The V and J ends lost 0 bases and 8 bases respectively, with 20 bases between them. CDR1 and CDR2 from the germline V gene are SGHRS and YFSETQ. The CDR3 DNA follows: TGCGCCAGCAGCTTGGAGGTCGGGCGGGGGATTGGAGGCTACACCTTC. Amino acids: CASSLEVGRGIGGYTF.

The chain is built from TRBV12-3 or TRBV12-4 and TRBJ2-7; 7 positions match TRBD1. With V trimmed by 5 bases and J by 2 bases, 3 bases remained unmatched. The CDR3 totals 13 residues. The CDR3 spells CASSAQGAYEQYF. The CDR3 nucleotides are TGTGCCAGCAGTGCGCAGGGGGCCTACGAGCAGTACTTC.

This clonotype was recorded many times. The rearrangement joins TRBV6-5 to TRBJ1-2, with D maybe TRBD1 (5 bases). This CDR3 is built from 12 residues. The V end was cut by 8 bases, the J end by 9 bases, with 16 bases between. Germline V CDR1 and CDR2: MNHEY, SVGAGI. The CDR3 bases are TGTGCCAGCGGGACCGACAGTTTGAGCTACACCTTC. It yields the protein CASGTDSLSYTF.

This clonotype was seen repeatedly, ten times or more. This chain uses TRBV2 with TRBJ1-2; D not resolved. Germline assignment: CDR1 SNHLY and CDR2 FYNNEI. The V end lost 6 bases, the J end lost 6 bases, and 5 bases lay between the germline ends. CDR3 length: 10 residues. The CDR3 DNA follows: TGTGCCAGCAGGGGCGATGGCTACACCTTC. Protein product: CASRGDGYTF.

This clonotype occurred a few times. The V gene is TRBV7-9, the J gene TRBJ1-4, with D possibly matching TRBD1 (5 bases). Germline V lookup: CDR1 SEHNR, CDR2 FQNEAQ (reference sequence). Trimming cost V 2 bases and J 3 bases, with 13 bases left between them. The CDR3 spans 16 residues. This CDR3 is CASSLIPGRSNEKLFF. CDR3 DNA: TGTGCCAGCAGCTTAATCCCGGGACGTTCTAATGAAAAACTGTTTTTT.

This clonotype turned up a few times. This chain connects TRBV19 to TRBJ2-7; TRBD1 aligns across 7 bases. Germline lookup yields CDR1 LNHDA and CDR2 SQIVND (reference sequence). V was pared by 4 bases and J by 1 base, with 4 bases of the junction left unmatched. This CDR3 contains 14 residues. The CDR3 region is CASSKTGPSYEQYF. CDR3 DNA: TGTGCCAGTAGTAAGACAGGGCCATCCTACGAGCAGTACTTC.

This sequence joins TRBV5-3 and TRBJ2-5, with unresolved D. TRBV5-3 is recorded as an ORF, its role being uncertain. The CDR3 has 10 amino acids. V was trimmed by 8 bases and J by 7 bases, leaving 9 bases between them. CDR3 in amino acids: CASSVGTQYF. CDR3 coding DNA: TGTGCCAGCAGCGTTGGGACCCAGTACTTC.

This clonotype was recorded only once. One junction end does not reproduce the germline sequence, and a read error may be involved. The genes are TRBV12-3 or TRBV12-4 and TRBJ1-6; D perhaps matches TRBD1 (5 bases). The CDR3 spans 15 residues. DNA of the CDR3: TGTGCAAGCAGTGGGTCCTCGCGGGGCGGGTCACCCTTCCACTTT. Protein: CASSGSSRGGSPFHF.

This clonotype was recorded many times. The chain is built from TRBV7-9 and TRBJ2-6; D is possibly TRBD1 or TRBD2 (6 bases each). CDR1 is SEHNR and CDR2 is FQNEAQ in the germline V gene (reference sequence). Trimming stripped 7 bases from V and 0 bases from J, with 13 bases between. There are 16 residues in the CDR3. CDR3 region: CASTTGRFSGANVLTF. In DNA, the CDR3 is TGTGCCAGCACCACAGGGAGGTTCTCTGGGGCCAACGTCCTGACTTTC.

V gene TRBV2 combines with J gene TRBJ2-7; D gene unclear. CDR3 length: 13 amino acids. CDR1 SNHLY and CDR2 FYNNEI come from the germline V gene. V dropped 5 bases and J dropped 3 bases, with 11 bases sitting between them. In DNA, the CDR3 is TGTGCCAGCAGTATTCGGCGCGGCTACGAGCAGTACTTC. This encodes CASSIRRGYEQYF.

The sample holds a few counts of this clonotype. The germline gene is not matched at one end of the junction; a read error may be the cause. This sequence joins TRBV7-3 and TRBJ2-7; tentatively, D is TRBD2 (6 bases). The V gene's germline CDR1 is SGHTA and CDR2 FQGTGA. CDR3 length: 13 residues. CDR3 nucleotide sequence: TGTGCCAGCAGCTTTAGGGCTTCGACTAGTTTAAGCTTC. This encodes CASSFRASTSLSF.